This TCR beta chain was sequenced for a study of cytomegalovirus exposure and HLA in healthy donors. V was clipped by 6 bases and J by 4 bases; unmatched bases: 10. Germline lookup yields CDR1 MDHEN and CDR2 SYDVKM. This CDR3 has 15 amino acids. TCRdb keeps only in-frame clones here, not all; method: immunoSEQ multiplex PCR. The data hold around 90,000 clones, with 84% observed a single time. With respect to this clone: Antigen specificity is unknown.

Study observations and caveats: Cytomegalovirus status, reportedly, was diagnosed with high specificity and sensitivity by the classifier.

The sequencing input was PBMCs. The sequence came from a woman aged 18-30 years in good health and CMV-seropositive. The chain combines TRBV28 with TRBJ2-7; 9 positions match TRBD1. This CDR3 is CASSPPDRGEYEQYF. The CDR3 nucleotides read TGTGCCAGCAGCCCCCCCGACAGGGGGGAGTACGAGCAGTACTTC.